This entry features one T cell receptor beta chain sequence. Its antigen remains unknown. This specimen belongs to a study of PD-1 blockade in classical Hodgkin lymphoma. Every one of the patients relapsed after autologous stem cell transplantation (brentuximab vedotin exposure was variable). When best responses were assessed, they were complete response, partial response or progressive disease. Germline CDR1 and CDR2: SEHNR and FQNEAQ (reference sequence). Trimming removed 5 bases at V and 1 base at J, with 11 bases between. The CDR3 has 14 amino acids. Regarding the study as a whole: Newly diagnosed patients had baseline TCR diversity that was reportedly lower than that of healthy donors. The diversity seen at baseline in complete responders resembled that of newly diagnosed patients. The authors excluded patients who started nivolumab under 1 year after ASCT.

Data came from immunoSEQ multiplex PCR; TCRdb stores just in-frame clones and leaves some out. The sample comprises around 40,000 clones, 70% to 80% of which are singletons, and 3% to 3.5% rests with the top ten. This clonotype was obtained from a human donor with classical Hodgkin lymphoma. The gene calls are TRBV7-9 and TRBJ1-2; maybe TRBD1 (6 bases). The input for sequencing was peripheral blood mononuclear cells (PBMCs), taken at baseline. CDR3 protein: CASSPQGNNYGYTF. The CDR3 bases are TGTGCCAGCAGCCCTCAGGGGAATAACTATGGCTACACCTTC. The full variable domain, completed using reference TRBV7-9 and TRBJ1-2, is DTGVSQNPRHKITKRGQNVTFRCDPISEHNRLYWYRQTLGQGPEFLTYFQNEAQLEKSRLLSDRFSAERPKGSFSTLEIQRTEQGDSAMYLCASSPQGNNYGYTFGSGTRLTVV.